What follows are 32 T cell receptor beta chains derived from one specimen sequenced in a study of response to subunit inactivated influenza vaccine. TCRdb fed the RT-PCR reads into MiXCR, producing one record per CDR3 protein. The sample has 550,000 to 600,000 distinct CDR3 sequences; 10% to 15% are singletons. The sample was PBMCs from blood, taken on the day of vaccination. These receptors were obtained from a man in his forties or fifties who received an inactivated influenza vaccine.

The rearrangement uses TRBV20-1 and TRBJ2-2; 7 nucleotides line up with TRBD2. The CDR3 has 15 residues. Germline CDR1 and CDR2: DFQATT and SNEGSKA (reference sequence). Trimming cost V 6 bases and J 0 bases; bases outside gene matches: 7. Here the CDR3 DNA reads TGCAGTGCCTTGGGGGGGGTGGCGAACACCGGGGAGCTGTTTTTT. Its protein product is CSALGGVANTGELFF.

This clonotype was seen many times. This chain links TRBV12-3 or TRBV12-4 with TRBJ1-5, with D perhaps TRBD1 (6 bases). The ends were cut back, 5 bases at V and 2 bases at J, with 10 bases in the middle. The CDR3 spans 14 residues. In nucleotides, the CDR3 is TGTGCCAGCAGTCCGGACAGCGGCAATCAGCCCCAGCATTTT. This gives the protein CASSPDSGNQPQHF.

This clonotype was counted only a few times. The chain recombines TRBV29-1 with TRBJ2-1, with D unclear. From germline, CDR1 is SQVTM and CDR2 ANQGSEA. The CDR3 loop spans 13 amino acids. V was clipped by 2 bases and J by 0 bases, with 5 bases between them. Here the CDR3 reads CSVERISYNEQFF. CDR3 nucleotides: TGCAGCGTTGAACGGATCTCCTACAATGAGCAGTTCTTC.

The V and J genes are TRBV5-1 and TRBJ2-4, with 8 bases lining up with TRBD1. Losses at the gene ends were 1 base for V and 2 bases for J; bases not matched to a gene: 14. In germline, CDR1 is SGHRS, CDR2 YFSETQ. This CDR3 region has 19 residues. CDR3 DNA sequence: TGCGCCAGCAGCTTGAGCGGACAGGGACCCTCCGAAACCAAAAACATTCAGTACTTC. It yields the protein CASSLSGQGPSETKNIQYF.

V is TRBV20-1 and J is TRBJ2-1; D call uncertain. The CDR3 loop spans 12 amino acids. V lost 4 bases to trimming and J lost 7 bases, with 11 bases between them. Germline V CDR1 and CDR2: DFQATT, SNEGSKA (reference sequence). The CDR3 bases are TGCAGTGCTAATATCTTAATGAATGAGCAGTTCTTC. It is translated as CSANILMNEQFF.

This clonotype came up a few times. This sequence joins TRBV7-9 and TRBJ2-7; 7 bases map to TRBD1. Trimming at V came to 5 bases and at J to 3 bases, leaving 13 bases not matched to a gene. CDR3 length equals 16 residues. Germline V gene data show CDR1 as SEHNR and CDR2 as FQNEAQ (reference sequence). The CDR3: CASSPLQGRDIYEQYF. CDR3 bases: TGTGCCAGCAGCCCCCTACAGGGGCGAGATATCTACGAGCAGTACTTC.

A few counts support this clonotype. Here the CDR3 DNA reads TGTGCCAGCAGCTTAGTGGGCCTAGCGGGAGTTGAGCAGTTCTTC. This translates into CASSLVGLAGVEQFF. The V call is TRBV7-9, the J call TRBJ2-1, with 10 nucleotides matching TRBD2. V was pared by 1 base and J by 9 bases, with 6 bases of the junction left unmatched. CDR3 length: 15 amino acids. Germline CDR1 SEHNR, CDR2 FQNEAQ (reference sequence).

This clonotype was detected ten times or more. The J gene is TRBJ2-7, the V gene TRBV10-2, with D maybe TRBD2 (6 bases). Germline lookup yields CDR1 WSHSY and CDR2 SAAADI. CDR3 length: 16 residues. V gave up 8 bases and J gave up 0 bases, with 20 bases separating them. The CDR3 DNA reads TGCGCCAGCTACCATTCTACTAGCCCGAGCTCCTACGAGCAGTACTTC. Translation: CASYHSTSPSSYEQYF.

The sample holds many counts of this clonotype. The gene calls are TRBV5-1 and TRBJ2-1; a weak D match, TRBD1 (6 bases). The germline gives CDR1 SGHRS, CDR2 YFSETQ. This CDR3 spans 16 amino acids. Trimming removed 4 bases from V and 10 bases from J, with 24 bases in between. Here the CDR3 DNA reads TGCGCCAGCAGCCTGGCCGGGACATACTCTACAATGGAGCAGTTCTTC. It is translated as CASSLAGTYSTMEQFF.

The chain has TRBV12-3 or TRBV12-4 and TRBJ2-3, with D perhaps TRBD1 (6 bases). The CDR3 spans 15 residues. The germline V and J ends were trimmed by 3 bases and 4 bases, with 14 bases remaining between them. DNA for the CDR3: TGTGCCAGCAGTTTCTTAGGGGGAGTATCAGATACGCAGTATTTT. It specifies CASSFLGGVSDTQYF.

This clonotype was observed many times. CDR3 DNA sequence: TGTGCCAGCAGCACTCGAGGGACTTCCAATGAGCAGTTCTTC. Amino acid sequence: CASSTRGTSNEQFF. The chain joins TRBV6-5 to TRBJ2-1; tentative D call: TRBD2 (6 bases). Per the germline V gene, CDR1 is MNHEY and CDR2 is SVGAGI. The CDR3 contains 14 residues. The germline V and J ends were trimmed by 6 bases and 6 bases, with 15 bases remaining between them.

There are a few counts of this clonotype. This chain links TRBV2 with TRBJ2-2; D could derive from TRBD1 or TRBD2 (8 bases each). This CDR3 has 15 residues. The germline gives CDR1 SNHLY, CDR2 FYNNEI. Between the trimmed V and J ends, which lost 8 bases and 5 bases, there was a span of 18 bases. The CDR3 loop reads CASREGQAGTGELFF. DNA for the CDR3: TGTGCCAGCCGGGAGGGACAGGCGGGAACCGGGGAGCTGTTTTTT.

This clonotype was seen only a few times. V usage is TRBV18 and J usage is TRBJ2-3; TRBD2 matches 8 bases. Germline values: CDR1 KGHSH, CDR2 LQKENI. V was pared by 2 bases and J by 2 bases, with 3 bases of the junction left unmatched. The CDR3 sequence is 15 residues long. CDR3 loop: CASSPRLATTDTQYF. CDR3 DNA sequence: TGTGCCAGCTCACCAAGACTAGCGACCACAGATACGCAGTATTTT.

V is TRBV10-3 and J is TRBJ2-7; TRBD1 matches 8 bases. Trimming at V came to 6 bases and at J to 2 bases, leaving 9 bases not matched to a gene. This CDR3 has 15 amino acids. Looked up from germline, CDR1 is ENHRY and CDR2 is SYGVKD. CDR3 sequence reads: CAISPGTGYTYEQYF. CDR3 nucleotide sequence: TGTGCCATCAGCCCCGGGACAGGCTATACCTACGAGCAGTACTTC.

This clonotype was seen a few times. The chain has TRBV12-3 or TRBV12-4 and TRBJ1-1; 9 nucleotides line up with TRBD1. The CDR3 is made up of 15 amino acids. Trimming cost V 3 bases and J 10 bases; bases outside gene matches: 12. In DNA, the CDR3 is TGTGCCAGCAGTTTTTGGACAGGGGAAGCGGTGGGAGCTTTCTTT. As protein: CASSFWTGEAVGAFF.

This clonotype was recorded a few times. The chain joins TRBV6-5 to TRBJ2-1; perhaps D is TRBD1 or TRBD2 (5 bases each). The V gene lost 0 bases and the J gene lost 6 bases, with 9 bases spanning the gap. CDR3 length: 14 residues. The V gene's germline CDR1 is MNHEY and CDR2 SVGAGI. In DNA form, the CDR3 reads TGTGCCAGCAGTTACTCTCGGGACCCCAATGAGCAGTTCTTC. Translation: CASSYSRDPNEQFF.

CDR3 in amino acids: CASRRTGIRQNIQYF. In nucleotides, the CDR3 is TGTGCCAGCAGGAGGACAGGGATTAGGCAAAACATTCAGTACTTC. The chain uses TRBV6-2 or TRBV6-3 and TRBJ2-4; 8 bases are shared with TRBD1. Looked up from germline, CDR1 is MNHEY and CDR2 is SVGEGT. This CDR3 contains 15 residues. V was pared by 6 bases and J by 5 bases, with 9 bases of the junction left unmatched.

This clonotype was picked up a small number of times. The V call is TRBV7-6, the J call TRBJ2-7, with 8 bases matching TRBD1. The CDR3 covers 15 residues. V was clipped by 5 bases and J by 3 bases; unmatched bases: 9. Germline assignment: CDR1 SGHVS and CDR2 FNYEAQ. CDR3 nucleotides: TGTGCCAGCAGCCAATCTCAAGGACAGGGCTACGAGCAGTACTTC. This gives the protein CASSQSQGQGYEQYF.

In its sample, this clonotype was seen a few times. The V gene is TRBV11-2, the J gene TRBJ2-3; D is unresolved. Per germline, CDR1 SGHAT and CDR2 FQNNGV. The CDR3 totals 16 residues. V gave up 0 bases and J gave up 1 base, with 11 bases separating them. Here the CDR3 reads CASSLDLIPRTDTQYF. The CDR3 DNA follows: TGTGCCAGCAGCTTAGATTTGATACCACGCACAGATACGCAGTATTTT.

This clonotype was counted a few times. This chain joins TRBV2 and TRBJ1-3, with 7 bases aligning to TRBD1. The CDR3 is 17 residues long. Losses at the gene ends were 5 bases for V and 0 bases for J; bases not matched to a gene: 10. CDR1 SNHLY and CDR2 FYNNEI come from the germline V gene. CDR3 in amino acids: CASSRDMGQSSGNTIYF. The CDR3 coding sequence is TGTGCCAGCAGTCGAGATATGGGACAGAGCTCTGGAAACACCATATATTTT. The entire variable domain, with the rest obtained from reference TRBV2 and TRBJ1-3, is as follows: EPEVTQTPSHQVTQMGQEVILRCVPISNHLYFYWYRQILGQKVEFLVSFYNNEISEKSEIFDDQFSVERPDGSNFTLKIRSTKLEDSAMYFCASSRDMGQSSGNTIYFGEGSWLTVV.

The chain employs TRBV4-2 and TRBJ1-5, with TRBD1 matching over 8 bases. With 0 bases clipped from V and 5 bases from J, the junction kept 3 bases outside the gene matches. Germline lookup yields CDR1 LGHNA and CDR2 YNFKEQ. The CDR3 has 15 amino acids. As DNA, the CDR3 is TGTGCCAGCAGCCAAGAGGGACAGGCGCATCAGCCCCAGCATTTT. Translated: CASSQEGQAHQPQHF.

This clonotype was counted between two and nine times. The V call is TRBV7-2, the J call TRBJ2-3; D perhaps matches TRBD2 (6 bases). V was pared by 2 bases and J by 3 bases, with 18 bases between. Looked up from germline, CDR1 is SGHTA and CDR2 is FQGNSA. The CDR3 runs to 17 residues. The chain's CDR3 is CASSLQGGALGTDTQYF. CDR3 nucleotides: TGTGCCAGCAGCTTACAAGGCGGGGCCCTCGGGACAGATACGCAGTATTTT.

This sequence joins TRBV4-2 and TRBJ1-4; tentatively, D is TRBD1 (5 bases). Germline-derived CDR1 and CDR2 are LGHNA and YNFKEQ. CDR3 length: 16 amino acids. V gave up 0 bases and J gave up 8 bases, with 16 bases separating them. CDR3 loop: CASSQDRAQGGEKLFF. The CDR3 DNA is TGTGCCAGCAGCCAAGATAGGGCGCAGGGAGGCGAAAAACTGTTTTTT.

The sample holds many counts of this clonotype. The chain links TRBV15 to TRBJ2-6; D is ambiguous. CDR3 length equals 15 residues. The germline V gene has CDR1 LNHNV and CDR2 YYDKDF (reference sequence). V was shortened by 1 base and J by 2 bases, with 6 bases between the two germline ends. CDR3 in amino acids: CATSRASPGANVLTF. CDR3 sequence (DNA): TGTGCCACCAGCAGAGCATCCCCTGGGGCCAACGTCCTGACTTTC.

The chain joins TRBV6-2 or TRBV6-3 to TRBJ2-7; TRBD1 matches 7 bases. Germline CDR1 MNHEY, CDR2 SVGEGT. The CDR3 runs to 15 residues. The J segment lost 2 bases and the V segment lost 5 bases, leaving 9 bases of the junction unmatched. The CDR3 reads CASSLPGTATYEQYF. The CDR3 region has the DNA TGTGCCAGCAGTCTACCCGGGACAGCGACCTACGAGCAGTACTTC.

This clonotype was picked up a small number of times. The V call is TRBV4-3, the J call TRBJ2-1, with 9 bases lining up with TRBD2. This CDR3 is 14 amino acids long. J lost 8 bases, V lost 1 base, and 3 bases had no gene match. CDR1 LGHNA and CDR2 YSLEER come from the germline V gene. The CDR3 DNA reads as TGCGCCAGCAGCCAAGTAATAGCGGGAGATGAGCAGTTCTTC. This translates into CASSQVIAGDEQFF.

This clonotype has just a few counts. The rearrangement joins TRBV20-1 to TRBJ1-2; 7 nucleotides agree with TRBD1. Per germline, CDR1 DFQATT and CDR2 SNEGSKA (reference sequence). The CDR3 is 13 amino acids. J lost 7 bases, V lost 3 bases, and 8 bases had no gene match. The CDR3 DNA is TGCAGTGCTAGGACACAGGGGAGTAGTGGCTACACCTTC. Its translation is CSARTQGSSGYTF.

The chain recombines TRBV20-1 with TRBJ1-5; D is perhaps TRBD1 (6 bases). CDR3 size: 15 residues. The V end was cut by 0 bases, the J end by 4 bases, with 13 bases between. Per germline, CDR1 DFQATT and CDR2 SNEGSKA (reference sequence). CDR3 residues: CSARDLRTENQPQHF. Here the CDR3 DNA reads TGCAGTGCTAGAGATCTACGGACAGAGAATCAGCCCCAGCATTTT.

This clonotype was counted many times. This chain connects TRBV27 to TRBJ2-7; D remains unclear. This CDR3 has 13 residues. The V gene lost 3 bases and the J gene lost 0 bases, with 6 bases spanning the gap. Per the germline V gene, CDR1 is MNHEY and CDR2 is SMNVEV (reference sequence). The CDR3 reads CASSFGPSYEQYF. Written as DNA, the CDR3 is TGTGCCAGCAGTTTTGGTCCCTCCTACGAGCAGTACTTC.

The CDR3, as DNA: TGTGCCATTACCGGGACAGGGCCAACAGATACGCAGTATTTT. Amino acid sequence: CAITGTGPTDTQYF. This chain connects TRBV10-3 to TRBJ2-3, with TRBD1 identical over 9 bases. The CDR3 length is 14 residues. The junction had 7 bases not matched to a gene; V was cut back by 9 bases and J by 3 bases. Germline V lookup: CDR1 ENHRY, CDR2 SYGVKD.

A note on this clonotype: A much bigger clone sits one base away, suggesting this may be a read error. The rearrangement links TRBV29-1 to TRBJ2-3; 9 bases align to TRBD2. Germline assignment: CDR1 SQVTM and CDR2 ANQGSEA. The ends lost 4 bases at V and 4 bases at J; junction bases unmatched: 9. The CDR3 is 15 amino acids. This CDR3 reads CSVVGLAGLSDTQYF. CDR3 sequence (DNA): TGCAGCGTTGTGGGACTAGCCGGTCTCTCAGATACGCAGTATTTT.

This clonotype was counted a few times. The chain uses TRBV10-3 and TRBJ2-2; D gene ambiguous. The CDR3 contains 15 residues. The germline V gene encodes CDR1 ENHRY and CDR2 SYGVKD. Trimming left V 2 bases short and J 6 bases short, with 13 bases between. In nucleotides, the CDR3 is TGTGCCATCAGTGAGAGAACAGTTCCGCCCGGGGAGCTGTTTTTT. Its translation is CAISERTVPPGELFF.